Included here is one TCR beta chain sequence, with context. The data belong to a study of PD-1 blockade in classical Hodgkin lymphoma. Relapse after autologous stem cell transplantation occurred in every patient, and brentuximab vedotin exposure varied. CDR3 length: 15 amino acids. Germline-derived CDR1 and CDR2 are SEHNR and FQNEAQ (reference sequence). With 5 bases clipped from V and 12 bases from J, the junction kept 15 bases outside the gene matches. Only in-frame clones appear in the TCRdb table, and some are missing; sequencing was by immunoSEQ multiplex PCR. The table lists around 66,000 clones, over 75% of them singletons.

This clonotype was obtained from a human donor with classical Hodgkin lymphoma. Sequencing was performed on peripheral blood mononuclear cells (PBMCs), taken at baseline. V usage is TRBV7-9 and J usage is TRBJ2-1, with 8 bases aligning to TRBD2. For the CDR3, the DNA is TGTGCCAGCAGCCTACCGGGACTAGGTCTATTAGGGCAGTTCTTC. Encoded protein: CASSLPGLGLLGQFF.